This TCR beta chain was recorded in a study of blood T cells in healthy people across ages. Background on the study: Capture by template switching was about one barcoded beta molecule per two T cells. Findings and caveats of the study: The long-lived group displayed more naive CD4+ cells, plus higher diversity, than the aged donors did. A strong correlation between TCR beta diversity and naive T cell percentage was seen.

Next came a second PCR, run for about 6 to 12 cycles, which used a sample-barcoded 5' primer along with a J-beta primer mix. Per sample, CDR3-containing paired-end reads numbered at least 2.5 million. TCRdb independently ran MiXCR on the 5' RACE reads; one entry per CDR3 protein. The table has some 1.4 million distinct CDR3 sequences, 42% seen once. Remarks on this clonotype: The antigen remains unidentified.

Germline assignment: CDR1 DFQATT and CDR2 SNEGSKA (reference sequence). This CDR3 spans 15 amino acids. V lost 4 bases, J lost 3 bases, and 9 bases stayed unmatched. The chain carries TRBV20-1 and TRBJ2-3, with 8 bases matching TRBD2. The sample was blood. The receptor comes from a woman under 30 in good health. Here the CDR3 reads CSAKVPGGPTDTQYF. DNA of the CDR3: TGCAGTGCTAAAGTACCGGGGGGGCCTACAGATACGCAGTATTTT.